This entry is about one TCR beta chain. Its antigen is currently unknown. The record originates from a study of T cell responses to AZD1222 COVID-19 vaccine. Study-wide results and caveats: Repertoires were sampled only after the peak T cell response.

Some clones are missing from TCRdb's copy, which holds only in-frame ones; the method was immunoSEQ multiplex PCR. In the table there are tens of thousands of clones, around nine tenths of which are singletons. This specimen consisted of peripheral blood, obtained on day 0 of MenACWY control vaccination. This clonotype originated in an adult in good health.

The CDR3 region has the DNA TGTGCCAGCTCACCTGAAGGTTCAGGGAACACTGAAGCTTTCTTT. Its translation is CASSPEGSGNTEAFF. The chain is built from TRBV18 and TRBJ1-1; D is uncertain. V lost 3 bases and J lost 1, with 12 bases in between. The germline gives CDR1 KGHSH, CDR2 LQKENI. This CDR3 comprises 15 residues.